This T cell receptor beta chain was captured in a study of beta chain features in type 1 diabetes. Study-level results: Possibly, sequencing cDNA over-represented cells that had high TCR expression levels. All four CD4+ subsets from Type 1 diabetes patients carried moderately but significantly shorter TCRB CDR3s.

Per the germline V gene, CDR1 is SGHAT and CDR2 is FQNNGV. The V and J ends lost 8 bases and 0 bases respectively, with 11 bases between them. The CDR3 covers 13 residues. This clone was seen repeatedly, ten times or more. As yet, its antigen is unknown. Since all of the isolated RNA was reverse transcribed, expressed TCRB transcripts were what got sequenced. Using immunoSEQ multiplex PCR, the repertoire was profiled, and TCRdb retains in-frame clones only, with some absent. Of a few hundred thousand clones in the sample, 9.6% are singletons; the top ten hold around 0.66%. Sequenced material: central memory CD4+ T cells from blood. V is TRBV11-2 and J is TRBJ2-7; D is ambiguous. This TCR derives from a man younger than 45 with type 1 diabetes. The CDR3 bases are TGTGCCAGCCACGGGCTAATCTCCTACGAGCAGTACTTC. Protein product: CASHGLISYEQYF.